This T cell receptor beta chain was profiled in a study of blood T cell repertoires in COVID-19 (dated by TCRdb to the early 2020s). For context, the study as a whole: Samples covering the acute and convalescent phases of COVID-19 were provided by collaborators in the United States, Italy and Spain. The repertoires were made available in a free public database intended to serve as a resource for research on the immune response to SARS-CoV-2. The prospective study material was composed of cDNA or gDNA derived from T cells, B-cell-depleted T cells, or PBMCs. The dataset comprised deeply sampled blood TCRbeta repertoires from subjects exposed to, actively infected with, or recovered from COVID-19. Nearly every sample came with metadata listing a de-identified subject ID, COVID-19 status, age in years and sex. The samples were drawn from the first 160 participants of the ongoing ImmuneRACE study and from 1,200 or so subjects provided by 6 global collaborators. Where HLA class I and class II types were available, the types were taken from metadata supplied by the sample provider, not from assay-based typing. Overall study results and their limits: The amount of clinical and demographic metadata varied by source and participant and was provided uncurated.

The CDR3 starts with the cysteine, ends with the phenylalanine, and has 15 residues. Here the CDR3 DNA is all that survives: 45 bases in frame from base 1. Between the V and J ends, shortened by 1 base and 2 bases respectively, the junction contains 9 bases. As encoded in the germline V gene, CDR1 is MGHDK while CDR2 is SYGVNS. The immunoSEQ Assay, a bias-controlled multiplex PCR, was used to amplify TCRbeta CDR3 regions from genomic DNA. The original pipeline was this. Within the assay, amplification of reference gene primers was used to estimate how many nucleated cells each sample contained. To quantify the absolute abundance of each unique TCRbeta CDR3 rearrangement, sequence reads were collapsed and filtered. Productive Simpson clonality was computed per sample as the square root of Simpson's diversity index over productive rearrangements. TCRdb's version of the immuneACCESS table is confined to in-frame rearrangements and falls short of the full clone set. An unresolved V gene accounts for under half of the shortfall where checked; the remainder is of unknown origin. V, J and clone size were drawn from that table, and D and trimming were deduced from the DNA. The sample records roughly 350,000 clones, around 89% of which are singletons. The top ten clones comprise 3% to 4% of the sample.

Details on this clone: Its antigen remains unidentified. No much larger clone is present one base from it, and per-base qualities are unavailable.

Collaborating institutions collected whole blood in K2EDTA tubes following their own protocols. For TCRbeta analysis, collaborator samples were shipped as frozen whole blood, as isolated PBMCs, or as DNA extracted from either sample type. This TCR was recovered from a woman aged 50 to 60 with active or convalescent COVID-19. Source material: peripheral blood. Recombination connected TRBV25-1 to TRBJ1-5; the D gene is not confidently resolved. The nucleotide sequence is given as TGTGCCAGCAGTGAATCAGCAGGTGGCAATCAGCCCCAGCATTTT. Translation gives CASSESAGGNQPQHF.